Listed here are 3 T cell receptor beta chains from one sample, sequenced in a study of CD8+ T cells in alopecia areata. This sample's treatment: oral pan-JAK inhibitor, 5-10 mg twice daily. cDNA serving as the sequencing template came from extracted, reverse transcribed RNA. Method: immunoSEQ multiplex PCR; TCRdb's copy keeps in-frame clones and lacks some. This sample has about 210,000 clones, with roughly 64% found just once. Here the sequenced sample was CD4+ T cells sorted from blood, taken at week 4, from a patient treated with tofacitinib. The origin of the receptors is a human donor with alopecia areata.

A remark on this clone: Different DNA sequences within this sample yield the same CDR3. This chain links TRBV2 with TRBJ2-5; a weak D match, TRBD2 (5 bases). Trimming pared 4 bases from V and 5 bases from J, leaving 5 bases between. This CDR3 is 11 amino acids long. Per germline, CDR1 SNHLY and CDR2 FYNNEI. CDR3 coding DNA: TGTGCCAGCAGTGGCGGGGAGACCCAGTACTTC. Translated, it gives CASSGGETQYF. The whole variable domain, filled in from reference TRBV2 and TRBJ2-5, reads EPEVTQTPSHQVTQMGQEVILRCVPISNHLYFYWYRQILGQKVEFLVSFYNNEISEKSEIFDDQFSVERPDGSNFTLKIRSTKLEDSAMYFCASSGGETQYFGPGTRLLVL.

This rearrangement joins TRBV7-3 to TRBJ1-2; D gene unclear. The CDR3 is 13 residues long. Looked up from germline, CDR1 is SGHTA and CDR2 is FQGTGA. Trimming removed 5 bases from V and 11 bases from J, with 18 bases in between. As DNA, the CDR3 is TGTGCCAGCAGCATGACGTCTTATTCGGAATACACCTTC. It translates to CASSMTSYSEYTF.

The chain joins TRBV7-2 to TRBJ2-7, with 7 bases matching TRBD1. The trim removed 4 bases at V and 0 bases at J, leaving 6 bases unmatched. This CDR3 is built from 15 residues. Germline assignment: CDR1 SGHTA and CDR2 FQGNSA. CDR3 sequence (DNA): TGTGCCAGCAGCTGGGACAGCTCGAGCTCCTACGAGCAGTACTTC. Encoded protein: CASSWDSSSSYEQYF. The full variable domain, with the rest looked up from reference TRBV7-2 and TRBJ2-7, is GAGVSQSPSNKVTEKGKDVELRCDPISGHTALYWYRQSLGQGLEFLIYFQGNSAPDKSGLPSDRFSAERTGGSVSTLTIQRTQQEDSAVYLCASSWDSSSSYEQYFGPGTRLTVT.